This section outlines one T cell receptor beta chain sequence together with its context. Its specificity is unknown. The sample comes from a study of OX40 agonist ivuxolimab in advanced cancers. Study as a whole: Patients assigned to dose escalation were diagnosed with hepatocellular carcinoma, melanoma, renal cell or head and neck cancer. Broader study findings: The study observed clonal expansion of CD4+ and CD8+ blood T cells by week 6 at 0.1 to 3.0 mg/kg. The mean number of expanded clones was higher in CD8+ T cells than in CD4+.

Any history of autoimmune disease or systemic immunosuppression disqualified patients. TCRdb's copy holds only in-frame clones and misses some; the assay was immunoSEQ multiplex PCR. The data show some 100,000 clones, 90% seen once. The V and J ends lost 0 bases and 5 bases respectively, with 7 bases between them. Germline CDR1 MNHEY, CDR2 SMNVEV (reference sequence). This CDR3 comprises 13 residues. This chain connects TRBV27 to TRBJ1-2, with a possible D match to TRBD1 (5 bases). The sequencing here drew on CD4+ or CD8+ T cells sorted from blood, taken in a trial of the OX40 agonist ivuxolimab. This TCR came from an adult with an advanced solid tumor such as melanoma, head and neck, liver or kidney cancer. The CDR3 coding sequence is TGTGCCAGCAGTTTATCGGGGGTATATGGCTACACCTTC. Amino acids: CASSLSGVYGYTF.